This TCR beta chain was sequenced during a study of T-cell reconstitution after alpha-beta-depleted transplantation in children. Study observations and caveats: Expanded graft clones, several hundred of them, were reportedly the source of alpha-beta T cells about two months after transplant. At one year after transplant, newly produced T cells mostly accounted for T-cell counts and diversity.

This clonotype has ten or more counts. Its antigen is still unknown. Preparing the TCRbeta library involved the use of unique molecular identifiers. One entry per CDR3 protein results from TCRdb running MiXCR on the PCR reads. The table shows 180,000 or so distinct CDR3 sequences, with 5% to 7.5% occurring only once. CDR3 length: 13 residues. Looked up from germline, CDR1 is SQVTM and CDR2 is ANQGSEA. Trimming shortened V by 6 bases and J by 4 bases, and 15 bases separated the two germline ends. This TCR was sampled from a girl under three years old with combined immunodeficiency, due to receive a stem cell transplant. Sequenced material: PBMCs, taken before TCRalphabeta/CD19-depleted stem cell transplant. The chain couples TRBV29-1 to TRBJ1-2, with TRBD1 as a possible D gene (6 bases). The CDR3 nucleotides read TGCAGCGTGACAGGTCTTCGGAGCTATGGCTACACCTTC. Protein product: CSVTGLRSYGYTF.